Sequencing of this T cell receptor (beta chain) was carried out in a study of cytomegalovirus exposure and HLA in healthy donors. Study-level findings and limits: TCR beta V- and J-gene trimming was later associated with a missense DCLRE1C variant.

Regarding this clone: Its antigen is unknown. At the DNA level, this CDR3 is encoded by other sequences in the same sample as well.

60 Vbeta and 13 Jbeta primers were used in PCR. Clones were read by immunoSEQ multiplex PCR, and TCRdb kept only the in-frame ones, dropping some. The sample shows approximately 260,000 clones, roughly 86% of them seen only once. The origin of this receptor is a woman aged 40 to 49 in good health and CMV-seropositive. The sample comprised PBMCs.

CDR3: CASSQELAGGQETQYF. CDR3 nucleotide sequence: TGCGCCAGCAGCCAAGAACTAGCGGGAGGTCAAGAGACCCAGTACTTC. This sequence joins TRBV4-3 and TRBJ2-5, with 12 bases lining up with TRBD2. This CDR3 is built from 16 residues. CDR1 is LGHNA, CDR2 YSLEER, per germline. Losses at the gene ends were 0 bases for V and 2 bases for J; bases not matched to a gene: 1.